This T cell receptor (beta chain) was found in a study of blood T cell repertoires in COVID-19. Looking at the study overall: Donors in the United States, Italy and Spain gave samples during acute or convalescent COVID-19.

Looked up from germline, CDR1 is SGHVS and CDR2 is FQNEAQ. V was shortened by 5 bases and J by 2 bases, with 15 bases between the two germline ends. CDR3 length: 16 amino acids. This clone was found once. Libraries were prepared by immunoSEQ multiplex PCR; TCRdb keeps only in-frame clonotypes and omits some of them. There are 300,000 to 450,000 clones in the sample; around nine tenths occur only once, and 1.2% lies in the top ten. The sample consisted of PBMCs or T cells enriched from blood (not recorded which). The rearrangement uses TRBV7-8 and TRBJ2-2; a weak D match, TRBD1 (5 bases). The sequence was obtained from a woman aged 18-30 years who had recovered from COVID-19. CDR3 region: CASSDDTGFNTGELFF. CDR3 bases: TGTGCCAGCAGCGACGACACAGGTTTTAACACCGGGGAGCTGTTTTTT.